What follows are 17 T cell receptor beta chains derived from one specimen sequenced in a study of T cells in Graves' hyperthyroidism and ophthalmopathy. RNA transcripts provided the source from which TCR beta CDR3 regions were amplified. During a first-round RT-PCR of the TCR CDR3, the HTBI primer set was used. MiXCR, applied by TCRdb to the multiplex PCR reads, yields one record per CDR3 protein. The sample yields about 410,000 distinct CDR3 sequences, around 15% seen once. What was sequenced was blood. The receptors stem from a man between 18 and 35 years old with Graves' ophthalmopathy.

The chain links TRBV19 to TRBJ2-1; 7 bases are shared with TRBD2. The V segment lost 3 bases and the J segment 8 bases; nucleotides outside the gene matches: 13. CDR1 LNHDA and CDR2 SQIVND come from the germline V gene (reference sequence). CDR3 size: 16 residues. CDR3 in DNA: TGTGCCAGTAGTATGGGAGGTTCGGGCGGGAGCCATGAGCAGTTCTTC. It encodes CASSMGGSGGSHEQFF.

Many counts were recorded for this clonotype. Here the CDR3 DNA reads TGTGCCTGGAGTGTATGGCAGGGGCGCCGACTGTTTTTT. The encoded protein is CAWSVWQGRRLFF. This chain connects TRBV30 to TRBJ1-4; maybe TRBD1 (6 bases). The CDR3 has 13 amino acids. The germline V gene encodes CDR1 GTSNPN and CDR2 SVGIG (reference sequence). The V end lost 0 bases, the J end lost 13 bases, and 15 bases lay between the germline ends. Looking up the rest from reference TRBV30 and TRBJ1-4 gives the full variable domain: SQTIHQWPATLVQPVGSPLSLECTVEGTSNPNLYWYRQAAGRGLQLLFYSVGIGQISSEVPQNLSASRPQDRQFILSSKKLLLSDSGFYLCAWSVWQGRRLFFGSGTQLSVL.

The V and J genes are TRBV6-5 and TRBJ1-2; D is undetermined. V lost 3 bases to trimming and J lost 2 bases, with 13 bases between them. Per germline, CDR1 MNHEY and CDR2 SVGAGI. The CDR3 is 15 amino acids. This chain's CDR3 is CASSYFGPLNYGYTF. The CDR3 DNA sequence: TGTGCCAGCAGTTATTTCGGGCCTCTAAACTATGGCTACACCTTC.

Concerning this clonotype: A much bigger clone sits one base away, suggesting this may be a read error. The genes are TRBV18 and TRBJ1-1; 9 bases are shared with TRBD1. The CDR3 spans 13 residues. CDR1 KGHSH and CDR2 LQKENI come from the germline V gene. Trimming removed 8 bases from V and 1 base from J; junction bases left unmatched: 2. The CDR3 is CASTGQGNTEAFF. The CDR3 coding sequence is TGTGCCAGCACGGGACAGGGGAACACTGAAGCTTTCTTT.

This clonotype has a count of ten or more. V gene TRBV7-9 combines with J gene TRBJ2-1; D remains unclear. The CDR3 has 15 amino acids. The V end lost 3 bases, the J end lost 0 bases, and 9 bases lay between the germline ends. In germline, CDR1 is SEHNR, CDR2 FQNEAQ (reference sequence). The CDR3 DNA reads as TGTGCCAGCAGCTTCGCCAGCGCCTCCTACAATGAGCAGTTCTTC. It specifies CASSFASASYNEQFF.

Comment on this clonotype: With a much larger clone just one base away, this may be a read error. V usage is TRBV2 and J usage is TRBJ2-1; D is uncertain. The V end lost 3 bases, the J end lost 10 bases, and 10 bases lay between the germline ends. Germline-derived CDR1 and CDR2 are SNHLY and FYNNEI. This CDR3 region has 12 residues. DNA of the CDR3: TGTGCCAGCAGTGATTCCATAGACGAGCAGTTCTTC. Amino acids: CASSDSIDEQFF.

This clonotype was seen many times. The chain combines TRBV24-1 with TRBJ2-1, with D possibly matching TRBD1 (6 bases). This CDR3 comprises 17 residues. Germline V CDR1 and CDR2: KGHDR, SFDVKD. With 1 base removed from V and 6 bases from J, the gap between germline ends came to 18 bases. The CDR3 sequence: CATSDLGAGDRRNEQFF. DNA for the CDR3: TGTGCCACCAGTGATTTAGGTGCAGGGGACCGTCGCAATGAGCAGTTCTTC.

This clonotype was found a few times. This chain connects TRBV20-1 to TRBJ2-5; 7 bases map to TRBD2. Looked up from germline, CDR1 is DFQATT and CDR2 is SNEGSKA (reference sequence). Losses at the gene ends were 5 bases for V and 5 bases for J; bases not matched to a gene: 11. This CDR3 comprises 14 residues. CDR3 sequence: CSAVLVGGVETQYF. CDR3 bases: TGCAGTGCTGTATTGGTGGGGGGGGTGGAGACCCAGTACTTC.

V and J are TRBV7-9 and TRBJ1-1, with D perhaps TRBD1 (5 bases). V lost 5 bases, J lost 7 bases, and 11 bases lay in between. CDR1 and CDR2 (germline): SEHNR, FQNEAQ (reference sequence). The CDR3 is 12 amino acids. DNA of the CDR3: TGTGCCAGCAGCCTGACCCAGGGTGAAGCTTTCTTT. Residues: CASSLTQGEAFF.

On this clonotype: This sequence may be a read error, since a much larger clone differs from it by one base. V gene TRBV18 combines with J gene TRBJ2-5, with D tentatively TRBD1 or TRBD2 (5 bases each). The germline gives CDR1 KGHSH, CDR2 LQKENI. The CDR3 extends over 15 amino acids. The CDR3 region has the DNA TGTGCCAGCTCACCCCCCGGGAACGGACAAGGGACCCAGTACTTC. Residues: CASSPPGNGQGTQYF.

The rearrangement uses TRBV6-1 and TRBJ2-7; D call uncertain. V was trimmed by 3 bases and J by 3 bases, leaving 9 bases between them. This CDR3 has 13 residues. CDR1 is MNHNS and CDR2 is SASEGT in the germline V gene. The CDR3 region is CASSEVRSYEQYF. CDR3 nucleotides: TGTGCCAGCAGTGAGGTCAGGAGCTACGAGCAGTACTTC.

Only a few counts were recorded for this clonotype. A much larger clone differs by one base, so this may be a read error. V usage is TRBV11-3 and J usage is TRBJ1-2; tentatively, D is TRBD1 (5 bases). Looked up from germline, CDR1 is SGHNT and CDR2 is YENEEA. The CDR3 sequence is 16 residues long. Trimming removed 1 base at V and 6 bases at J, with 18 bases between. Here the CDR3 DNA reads TGTGCCAGCAGCTTAGTTTTCATCTCGGAGGGGAATGGCTACACCTTC. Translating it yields CASSLVFISEGNGYTF.

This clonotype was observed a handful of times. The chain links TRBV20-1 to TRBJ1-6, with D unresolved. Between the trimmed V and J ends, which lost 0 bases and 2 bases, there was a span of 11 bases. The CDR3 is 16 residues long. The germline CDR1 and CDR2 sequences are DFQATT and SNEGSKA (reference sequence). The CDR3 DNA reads TGCAGTGCTAGAGAGGTACAGATGGCCTATAATTCACCCCTCCACTTT. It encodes CSAREVQMAYNSPLHF.

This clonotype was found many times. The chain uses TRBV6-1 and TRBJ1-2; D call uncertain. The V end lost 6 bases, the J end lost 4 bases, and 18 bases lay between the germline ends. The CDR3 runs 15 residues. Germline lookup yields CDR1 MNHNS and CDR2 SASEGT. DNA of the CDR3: TGTGCCAGCAGCTTAAGGCTGGGAGCCGCCTATGGCTACACCTTC. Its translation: CASSLRLGAAYGYTF.

CDR3 in amino acids: CSVDQGWAEAFF. The CDR3 DNA reads TGCAGCGTAGATCAGGGTTGGGCTGAAGCTTTCTTT. The chain employs TRBV29-1 and TRBJ1-1, with a tentative D call TRBD1 (5 bases). Germline V gene data show CDR1 as SQVTM and CDR2 as ANQGSEA. V shed 6 bases and J shed 6 bases, with 14 bases lying between them. This CDR3 is built from 12 residues.

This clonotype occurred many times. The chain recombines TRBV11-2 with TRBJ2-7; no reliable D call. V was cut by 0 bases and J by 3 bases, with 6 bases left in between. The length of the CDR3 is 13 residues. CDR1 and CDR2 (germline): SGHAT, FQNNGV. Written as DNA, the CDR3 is TGTGCCAGCAGCTTAGATCCAGACTACGAGCAGTACTTC. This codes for CASSLDPDYEQYF.

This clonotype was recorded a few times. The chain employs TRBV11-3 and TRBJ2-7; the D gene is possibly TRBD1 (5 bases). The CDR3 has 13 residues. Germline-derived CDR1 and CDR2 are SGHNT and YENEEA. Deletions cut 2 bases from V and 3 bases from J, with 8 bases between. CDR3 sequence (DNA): TGTGCCAGCAGCTTACAGGGTGTCTACGAGCAGTACTTC. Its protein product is CASSLQGVYEQYF.